Sequencing of this T cell receptor beta chain was carried out in a study of blood T cell repertoires in COVID-19. Study as a whole: Nucleic acid was either cDNA or gDNA, and it came from T cells, B-cell-depleted T cells, or PBMCs.

In the authors' methods: Quantification of nucleated cells was approximated via reference gene primer amplification. The protocol was immunoSEQ multiplex PCR, while the TCRdb copy is restricted to in-frame clones and leaves out a portion. Clonal size and the V and J genes are those of that table, whereas D and trimming came from the DNA. The sample records roughly 100,000 clones, 75% to 90% being singletons. Germline V gene lookup returns CDR1 LNHDA and CDR2 SQIVND (reference sequence). The CDR3 is made up of 13 amino acids. V gave up 5 bases and J gave up 4 bases; unmatched junction bases: 2. The chain carries TRBV19 and TRBJ1-5; 7 bases agree with TRBD1. Specimen: peripheral blood. This receptor was identified in a woman older than 75 with active or convalescent COVID-19. The CDR3 region has the DNA TGTGCCAGTAGTGCGGACAGGAATCAGCCCCAGCATTTT. As protein: CASSADRNQPQHF. Drawing the rest from reference TRBV19 and TRBJ1-5, the complete variable domain is DGGITQSPKYLFRKEGQNVTLSCEQNLNHDAMYWYRQDPGQGLRLIYYSQIVNDFQKGDIAEGYSVSREKKESFPLTVTSAQKNPTAFYLCASSADRNQPQHFGDGTRLSIL.